This T cell receptor beta chain was obtained from a study of neurological immune-mediated disorders. The CDR3 covers 14 residues. CDR1 is DFQATT, CDR2 SNEGSKA, per germline (reference sequence). V trimming: 0 bases; J trimming: 7 bases; junction bases outside the gene matches: 5. MiXCR, applied by TCRdb to the 5' RACE reads, yields one record per CDR3 protein. The table has some 43,000 distinct CDR3 sequences, 2% to 2.5% seen once. This clonotype was picked up many times. This TCR was recovered from a man aged 30 to 39 with multiple sclerosis. The J gene is TRBJ2-1, the V gene TRBV20-1; 8 bases line up with TRBD2. Specimen: PBMCs. The DNA for the CDR3 is TGCAGTGCTAGAGAGGGACTAGTAAGGAATGAGCAGTTCTTC. The encoded protein is CSAREGLVRNEQFF.